This TCR beta chain was recovered during a study of type 1 regulatory T cells. Looking at the study overall: T-allo10 is a Tr1-enriched, alloantigen-specific CD4 T cell product made in vitro.

The CDR3 loop spans 11 amino acids. CDR1 is SSHAT, CDR2 FNYEAQ, per germline (reference sequence). With 4 bases removed from V and 8 bases from J, the gap between germline ends came to 6 bases. This clonotype showed up many times. TCRdb itself ran the reads through MiXCR, one entry per CDR3 protein. The repertoire holds some 100,000 distinct CDR3 sequences, with roughly 28% as singletons. The receptor's source is a human donor in good health. Sequencing used CD4+ T cells, either the whole sample or a sorted fraction (not recorded which). The J gene is TRBJ2-1, the V gene TRBV7-7; unclear D gene. CDR3 loop: CASSSGDEQFF. DNA of the CDR3: TGTGCCAGCAGCTCTGGGGATGAGCAGTTCTTC. Based on the CDR3 plus reference TRBV7-7 and TRBJ2-1, the full variable domain is GAGVSQSPRYKVTKRGQDVTLRCDPISSHATLYWYQQALGQGPEFLTYFNYEAQPDKSGLPSDRFSAERPEGSISTLTIQRTEQRDSAMYRCASSSGDEQFFGPGTRLTVL.